Each of the 31 T cell receptor beta chains below was sequenced from the same sample in a study of T and B cells in COVID-19 patients. Multiplex PCR with BIOMED2 TRB-A/B primer pools amplified TRB rearrangements. TCRdb itself ran the multiplex PCR reads through MiXCR, one entry per CDR3 protein. The repertoire has approximately 11,000 distinct CDR3 sequences, 30% of them found once; the top ten carry roughly an eighth. Blood genomic DNA input for TRB amplification was about 240-550 ng. The sample comprised blood. The receptor source for this set is a human donor with active COVID-19.

By its share, this clonotype is medium-sized. The CDR3 sequence is CASSLGVGAGGYNEQFF. The CDR3 DNA reads TGTGCCAGCAGCTTAGGAGTGGGGGCGGGGGGTTACAATGAGCAGTTCTTC. J is TRBJ2-1 and V is TRBV7-6; the match to TRBD2 covers 8 bases. Per the germline V gene, CDR1 is SGHVS and CDR2 is FNYEAQ. This CDR3 comprises 17 residues. V lost 1 base, J lost 4 bases, and 9 bases stayed unmatched.

This clonotype was seen a few times. This rearrangement joins TRBV7-9 to TRBJ2-1; possibly TRBD2 for D (7 bases). Germline-derived CDR1 and CDR2 are SEHNR and FQNEAQ (reference sequence). This CDR3 is 14 amino acids long. V gave up 7 bases and J gave up 7 bases, with 17 bases separating them. The CDR3 spells CASNNGGAENEQFF. Written as DNA, the CDR3 is TGTGCCAGCAACAATGGGGGGGCGGAGAATGAGCAGTTCTTC.

This clonotype has a handful of counts. V is TRBV5-4 and J is TRBJ1-3; D call uncertain. V lost 4 bases to trimming and J lost 0 bases, with 14 bases between them. Germline CDR1 is SGHNT and CDR2 is YYREEE (reference sequence). The CDR3 length is 16 residues. The CDR3 sequence is CASSIGVGPSGNTIYF. CDR3 coding DNA: TGTGCCAGCAGCATCGGGGTAGGGCCCTCTGGAAACACCATATATTTT.

This chain links TRBV5-5 with TRBJ1-2, with D unresolved. Deletions cut 4 bases from V and 4 bases from J, with 17 bases between. The germline CDR1 and CDR2 sequences are SGHKS and YYEKEE (reference sequence). The CDR3 extends over 15 amino acids. The DNA of the CDR3 is TGTGCCAGCAGCCTCGTGCGGGCCGCGCCCTATGGCTACACCTTC. Its translation is CASSLVRAAPYGYTF.

This chain connects TRBV5-1 to TRBJ2-5, with TRBD1 identical over 11 bases. J gave up 1 base and V 2 bases, and 1 base lay outside the gene matches. CDR1 is SGHRS and CDR2 is YFSETQ in the germline V gene. This CDR3 is 15 amino acids long. The CDR3 nucleotides read TGCGCCAGCAGCTTCGGGACAGGGGGCCAAGAGACCCAGTACTTC. Amino acid sequence: CASSFGTGGQETQYF.

The V and J genes are TRBV6-1 and TRBJ1-5; the D gene is possibly TRBD1 (5 bases). The CDR3 length is 18 residues. The germline V gene has CDR1 MNHNS and CDR2 SASEGT. V was shortened by 1 base and J by 3 bases, with 19 bases between the two germline ends. CDR3 sequence (DNA): TGTGCCAGCAGTGAAGAAGACTTGGGCAGGGCAATCAATCAGCCCCAGCATTTT. It translates to CASSEEDLGRAINQPQHF.

CDR3 in DNA: TGTGCCAGCAGTTTAGGGGTCCCACAGGGCCTCTATGGCTACACCTTC. Translating gives CASSLGVPQGLYGYTF. The rearrangement joins TRBV12-3 or TRBV12-4 to TRBJ1-2, with TRBD1 as a possible D gene (6 bases). Trimming removed 1 base from V and 4 bases from J, with 16 bases in between. This CDR3 is built from 16 residues.

The chain combines TRBV6-5 with TRBJ1-1; perhaps TRBD1 as D (6 bases). In germline, CDR1 is MNHEY, CDR2 SVGAGI. Trimming removed 7 bases from V and 4 bases from J, with 10 bases in between. The CDR3 loop spans 12 amino acids. CDR3 residues: CASKQGSTEAFF. In DNA, the CDR3 is TGTGCCAGCAAGCAGGGGTCCACTGAAGCTTTCTTT.

This clonotype was found a few times. CDR3 DNA sequence: TGTGCCATCAGCGGGGGAATCCAAGAGACCCAGTACTTC. This encodes CAISGGIQETQYF. V and J are TRBV10-3 and TRBJ2-5; TRBD2 might be the D (6 bases). The CDR3 is made up of 13 amino acids. Germline assignment: CDR1 ENHRY and CDR2 SYGVKD. V was shortened by 6 bases and J by 1 base, with 9 bases between the two germline ends.

The chain employs TRBV29-1 and TRBJ2-3, with a weak D call TRBD2 (6 bases). Germline V lookup: CDR1 SQVTM, CDR2 ANQGSEA. The CDR3 is 14 residues long. Trimming took off 5 bases at V and 0 bases at J, with 12 bases between the two ends. This CDR3 is CSVWGGESTDTQYF. Written as DNA, the CDR3 is TGCAGCGTTTGGGGCGGGGAAAGCACAGATACGCAGTATTTT.

This clonotype came up a few times. The chain employs TRBV12-3 or TRBV12-4 and TRBJ2-5; D is tentatively TRBD1 or TRBD2 (5 bases each). CDR3 length: 13 amino acids. Trimming pared 6 bases from V and 5 bases from J, leaving 13 bases between. In DNA form, the CDR3 reads TGTGCCAGCAGGAGAATAGGGGAGGAGACCCAGTACTTC. Protein: CASRRIGEETQYF.

The rearrangement links TRBV6-5 to TRBJ1-5; D might be TRBD1 (5 bases). CDR1 is MNHEY, CDR2 SVGAGI, per germline. V lost 8 bases and J lost 2, with 10 bases in between. The CDR3 loop spans 13 amino acids. CDR3 amino acids: CASARDRNQPQHF. The CDR3 nucleotides read TGTGCCAGCGCCCGGGACCGCAATCAGCCCCAGCATTTT.

This clonotype was counted once. This rearrangement joins TRBV24-1 to TRBJ2-3; 10 bases are shared with TRBD2. There are 17 residues in the CDR3. The germline V gene has CDR1 KGHDR and CDR2 SFDVKD. V lost 4 bases and J lost 4; bases outside the gene matches: 10. The CDR3 spells CATSDPFSLAGADTQYF. In DNA form, the CDR3 reads TGTGCCACCAGTGACCCTTTTAGTCTAGCGGGGGCAGATACGCAGTATTTT.

V is TRBV18 and J is TRBJ1-1; TRBD1 agrees at 7 bases. Germline V lookup: CDR1 KGHSH, CDR2 LQKENI. CDR3 length: 14 amino acids. V was pared by 3 bases and J by 1 base, with 2 bases of the junction left unmatched. CDR3 region: CASSPWTGNTEAFF. The DNA for the CDR3 is TGTGCCAGCTCACCTTGGACAGGGAACACTGAAGCTTTCTTT.

This clonotype was picked up a small number of times. The chain recombines TRBV5-1 with TRBJ2-1; 12 bases are shared with TRBD2. V was pared by 1 base and J by 7 bases, with 3 bases of the junction left unmatched. CDR1 and CDR2 (germline): SGHRS, YFSETQ. The CDR3 has 15 residues. The CDR3 spells CASSLLAGGQNEQFF. CDR3 coding DNA: TGCGCCAGCAGCTTGCTAGCGGGGGGGCAGAATGAGCAGTTCTTC.

This clonotype is categorized as medium-sized. The genes are TRBV19 and TRBJ2-3, with D possibly matching TRBD2 (6 bases). Trimming removed 7 bases at V and 0 bases at J, with 17 bases between. CDR1 is LNHDA, CDR2 SQIVND, per germline (reference sequence). CDR3 size: 16 residues. CDR3 sequence reads: CASTLGSGLSTDTQYF. CDR3 bases: TGTGCCAGTACCCTCGGCTCGGGACTTAGCACAGATACGCAGTATTTT.

This clonotype was detected a few times. The genes are TRBV24-1 and TRBJ2-1, with D perhaps TRBD2 (6 bases). Germline loops: CDR1 KGHDR, CDR2 SFDVKD. The CDR3 sequence is 17 residues long. V was clipped by 3 bases and J by 4 bases, with 18 bases between them. CDR3 in amino acids: CATSDTMGSGTYNEQFF. CDR3 DNA: TGTGCCACCAGTGATACAATGGGTAGCGGAACATACAATGAGCAGTTCTTC.

The chain couples TRBV27 to TRBJ2-7; 8 bases match TRBD1. The ends lost 5 bases at V and 5 bases at J; junction bases unmatched: 11. The V gene's germline CDR1 is MNHEY and CDR2 SMNVEV (reference sequence). This CDR3 region has 15 residues. CDR3 sequence reads: CASSTFLGQVNEQYF. The CDR3 DNA is TGTGCCAGCAGTACTTTTCTGGGACAGGTAAACGAGCAGTACTTC.

CDR3 sequence reads: CAWSVDGTPGTQYF. The CDR3 DNA reads TGTGCCTGGAGTGTTGACGGGACACCAGGGACCCAGTACTTC. The V and J genes are TRBV30 and TRBJ2-5; possible D gene TRBD1, 6 bases. From germline, CDR1 is GTSNPN and CDR2 SVGIG (reference sequence). The CDR3 runs to 14 residues. Deletions cut 0 bases from V and 7 bases from J, with 15 bases between.

This sequence joins TRBV5-1 and TRBJ2-6; TRBD1 or TRBD2 may be the D gene (5 bases each). Germline-derived CDR1 and CDR2 are SGHRS and YFSETQ. The V end was cut by 4 bases, the J end by 0 bases, with 17 bases between. The CDR3 extends over 18 amino acids. The CDR3 coding sequence is TGCGCCAGCAGCATAACCGGGACGGCGAGCTCTGGGGCCAACGTCCTGACTTTC. As protein: CASSITGTASSGANVLTF.

The sample holds a few counts of this clonotype. V usage is TRBV27 and J usage is TRBJ1-1; no clear D. V was cut by 3 bases and J by 5 bases, with 10 bases left in between. This CDR3 has 13 amino acids. CDR1 is MNHEY, CDR2 SMNVEV, per germline (reference sequence). The CDR3 loop is CASSLGRGTEAFF. As DNA, the CDR3 is TGTGCCAGCAGTTTGGGTCGAGGTACTGAAGCTTTCTTT.

J is TRBJ2-2 and V is TRBV7-2; the D is unclear. This CDR3 region has 13 residues. Germline assignment: CDR1 SGHTA and CDR2 FQGNSA. Trimming removed 2 bases from V and 5 bases from J, with 6 bases in between. CDR3 sequence reads: CASSLSRTGELFF. The CDR3 DNA reads as TGTGCCAGCAGCTTAAGTCGTACCGGGGAGCTGTTTTTT.

This clonotype has a handful of counts. V gene TRBV12-3 or TRBV12-4 combines with J gene TRBJ2-7, with D possibly matching TRBD2 (5 bases). The CDR3 covers 14 residues. Trimming took 1 base from V and 0 from J, leaving 7 bases between them. The CDR3 DNA is TGTGCCAGCAGTTTAGGAGGGAGCTCCTACGAGCAGTACTTC. Protein product: CASSLGGSSYEQYF.

The rearrangement joins TRBV6-5 to TRBJ1-2; D unresolved. This CDR3 contains 15 residues. Germline assignment: CDR1 MNHEY and CDR2 SVGAGI. V dropped 5 bases and J dropped 4 bases, with 17 bases sitting between them. The CDR3 coding sequence is TGTGCCAGCAGTCCCCAGCCTATCCCCCTCTATGGCTACACCTTC. The encoded protein is CASSPQPIPLYGYTF.

This clonotype has more than one count but fewer than ten. CDR3 residues: CASSPNGGRNTIYF. The CDR3 DNA reads as TGTGCCAGCAGCCCGAACGGTGGAAGAAACACCATATATTTT. The gene calls are TRBV5-4 and TRBJ1-3, with D unresolved. The CDR3 has 14 amino acids. Trimming stripped 4 bases from V and 5 bases from J, with 13 bases between. Germline loops: CDR1 SGHNT, CDR2 YYREEE (reference sequence).

The chain links TRBV4-3 to TRBJ1-4; D gene uncertain. Trimming pared 5 bases from V and 8 bases from J, leaving 18 bases between. The CDR3 has 15 amino acids. In germline, CDR1 is LGHNA, CDR2 YSLEER. The DNA for the CDR3 is TGCGCCAGCAGCTTGGCCGGCCGGGCGTTCGAAAAACTGTTTTTT. Encoded protein: CASSLAGRAFEKLFF.

This clonotype was picked up a small number of times. CDR3 region: CASSPLGGGFTNEKLFF. CDR3 sequence (DNA): TGTGCCAGCAGTCCCCTGGGAGGGGGTTTCACTAATGAAAAACTGTTTTTT. The J gene is TRBJ1-4, the V gene TRBV6-2 or TRBV6-3; tentatively, D is TRBD1 (6 bases). The length of the CDR3 is 17 residues. V was shortened by 5 bases and J by 2 bases, with 18 bases between the two germline ends. The germline gives CDR1 MNHEY, CDR2 SVGEGT.

This clonotype ranks as medium-sized (0.01 to 0.1%). The chain combines TRBV19 with TRBJ2-2; tentatively, D is TRBD2 (5 bases). The CDR3 length is 19 residues. Germline assignment: CDR1 LNHDA and CDR2 SQIVND (reference sequence). V dropped 4 bases and J dropped 0 bases, with 21 bases sitting between them. CDR3 in amino acids: CASSTRTLRWSSNTGELFF. The DNA of the CDR3 is TGTGCCAGTAGTACCCGGACTTTGCGTTGGAGCTCGAACACCGGGGAGCTGTTTTTT.

This sequence joins TRBV7-2 and TRBJ2-2, with 12 bases aligning to TRBD1. Germline trimming cut 4 bases from V and 7 bases from J; bases unmatched to any gene: 4. The CDR3 has 15 residues. The germline V gene has CDR1 SGHTA and CDR2 FQGNSA. The CDR3 protein is CASSSGTGGIGELFF. The CDR3 region has the DNA TGTGCCAGCAGCTCCGGGACAGGGGGCATCGGGGAGCTGTTTTTT.

This clonotype is judged medium-sized (0.01 to 0.1%). This sequence joins TRBV19 and TRBJ1-3; D remains unclear. Trimming stripped 5 bases from V and 0 bases from J, with 8 bases between. The germline gives CDR1 LNHDA, CDR2 SQIVND (reference sequence). The CDR3 is 14 amino acids. The CDR3: CASSPHNSGNTIYF. The CDR3 region has the DNA TGTGCCAGTAGTCCCCACAACTCTGGAAACACCATATATTTT.

The chain combines TRBV5-6 with TRBJ2-2; 9 nucleotides line up with TRBD1. Germline CDR1 and CDR2: SGHDT and YYEEEE. The CDR3 spans 16 residues. V lost 4 bases to trimming and J lost 4 bases; unmatched junction nucleotides: 8. CDR3 sequence (DNA): TGTGCCAGCAGCCGATGGACAGGGGCGGGCACCGGGGAGCTGTTTTTT. It codes for CASSRWTGAGTGELFF.